The 4 T cell receptor beta chains listed next were all sequenced from one sample in a study of T cells in Graves' hyperthyroidism and ophthalmopathy (dated by TCRdb to 2018 to 2020). The library was prepared using multiplex PCR. This sample was sequenced with an Illumina HiSeq 2000. The TCR beta CDR3 regions were amplified from RNA transcripts. A first-round RT-PCR of the TCR CDR3 used the HTBI primer set with the Qiagen OneStep RT-PCR kit. TCRdb reanalyzed the raw reads on its own, using fastp at Q25 for trimming and MiXCR for clone calling, and kept in-frame beta chains. CDR3 protein sequences are deduplicated, and each keeps its most common genes and DNA. Within this sample are more than 600,000 distinct CDR3 sequences, with over 15% of them counted one time only. The ten largest clones add up to approximately 8.4% of the sample. Sequenced sample: blood. The receptors here all came from a man younger than 35 with Graves' hyperthyroidism.

This clonotype was detected a few times. This rearrangement joins TRBV7-9 to TRBJ2-1; 9 bases line up with TRBD2. Germline CDR1 and CDR2: SEHNR and FQNEAQ (reference sequence). V shed 1 base and J 7 bases; nucleotides not matched to a gene: 8. The CDR3 has 16 amino acids. The CDR3 reads CASSLEWLAGINEQFF. The DNA for the CDR3 is TGTGCCAGCAGCTTAGAATGGCTAGCGGGGATTAATGAGCAGTTCTTC.

The chain has TRBV7-9 and TRBJ2-5; D possibly corresponds to TRBD2 (6 bases). The germline V gene has CDR1 SEHNR and CDR2 FQNEAQ (reference sequence). The CDR3 consists of 14 residues. The germline V and J ends were trimmed by 7 bases and 4 bases, with 16 bases remaining between them. Written as DNA, the CDR3 is TGTGCCAGCACCCTCGCGGGATTTTTAGAGACCCAGTACTTC. It yields the protein CASTLAGFLETQYF.

The count of this clonotype is one. The CDR3 DNA sequence: TGTGCCACCAGTGATTTGGGGGCAGATACGCAGTATTTT. Its translation: CATSDLGADTQYF. The chain combines TRBV24-1 with TRBJ2-3; no clear D gene. The CDR3 spans 13 residues. Germline-derived CDR1 and CDR2 are KGHDR and SFDVKD. The ends were cut back, 0 bases at V and 4 bases at J, with 4 bases in the middle.

The genes are TRBV28 and TRBJ2-5; a possible D gene is TRBD1 (6 bases). The CDR3 has 15 amino acids. V was shortened by 1 base and J by 1 base, with 10 bases between the two germline ends. CDR1 and CDR2 (germline): MDHEN, SYDVKM. This CDR3 reads CASSLSPDSQETQYF. The CDR3 coding sequence is TGTGCCAGCAGTTTATCTCCGGACAGCCAAGAGACCCAGTACTTC. The entire variable domain, with the rest obtained from reference TRBV28 and TRBJ2-5, is as follows: DVKVTQSSRYLVKRTGEKVFLECVQDMDHENMFWYRQDPGLGLRLIYFSYDVKMKEKGDIPEGYSVSREKKERFSLILESASTNQTSMYLCASSLSPDSQETQYFGPGTRLLVL.